This T cell receptor beta chain appears in the sequencing data of a study of T cell responses to AZD1222 COVID-19 vaccine. The CDR3 totals 19 residues. V lost 1 base, J lost 6 bases, and 26 bases lay in between. CDR1 and CDR2 from the germline V gene are LGHNA and YNFKEQ. This clone was counted once. The protocol was immunoSEQ multiplex PCR, while the TCRdb copy is restricted to in-frame clones and leaves out a portion. The sample yields about 220,000 clones, approximately 94% seen once. Sequences were derived from peripheral blood, sampled on day 0 of MenACWY control vaccination. The rearrangement joins TRBV4-2 to TRBJ2-3; weak D call: TRBD2 (8 bases). The TCR originated in an adult in good health. In DNA form, the CDR3 reads TGTGCCAGCAGCCAAGCCTTCGGGGGGGGGACAGACGCACTCGATACGCAGTATTTT. The encoded protein is CASSQAFGGGTDALDTQYF.